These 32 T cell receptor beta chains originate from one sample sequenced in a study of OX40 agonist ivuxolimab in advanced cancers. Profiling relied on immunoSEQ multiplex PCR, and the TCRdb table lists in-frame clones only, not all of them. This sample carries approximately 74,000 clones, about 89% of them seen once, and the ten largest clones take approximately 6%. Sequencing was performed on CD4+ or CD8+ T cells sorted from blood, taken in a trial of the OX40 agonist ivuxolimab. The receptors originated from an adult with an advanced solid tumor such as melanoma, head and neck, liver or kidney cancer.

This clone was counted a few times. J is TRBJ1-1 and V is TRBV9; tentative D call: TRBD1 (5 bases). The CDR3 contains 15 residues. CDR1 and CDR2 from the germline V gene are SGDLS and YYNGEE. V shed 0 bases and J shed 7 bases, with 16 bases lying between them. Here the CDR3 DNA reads TGTGCCAGCAGCGTAGAAGGAGGGGAAGGAATTGAAGCTTTCTTT. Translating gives CASSVEGGEGIEAFF.

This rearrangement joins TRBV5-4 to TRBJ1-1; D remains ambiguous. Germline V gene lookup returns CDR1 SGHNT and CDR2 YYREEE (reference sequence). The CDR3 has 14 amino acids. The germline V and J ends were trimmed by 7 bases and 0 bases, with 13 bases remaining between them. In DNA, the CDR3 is TGTGCCAGCGGCTATCAGGAGGTGAACACTGAAGCTTTCTTT. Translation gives CASGYQEVNTEAFF. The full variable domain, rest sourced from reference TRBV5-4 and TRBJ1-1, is ETGVTQSPTHLIKTRGQQVTLRCSSQSGHNTVSWYQQALGQGPQFIFQYYREEENGRGNFPPRFSGLQFPNYSSELNVNALELDDSALYLCASGYQEVNTEAFFGQGTRLTVV.

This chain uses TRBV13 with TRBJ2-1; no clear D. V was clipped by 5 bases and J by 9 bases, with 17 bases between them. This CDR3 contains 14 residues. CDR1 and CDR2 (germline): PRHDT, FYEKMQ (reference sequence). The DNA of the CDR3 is TGTGCCAGCAGCCCCCCCGGCCTCCGTACTGAGCAGTTCTTC. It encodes CASSPPGLRTEQFF.

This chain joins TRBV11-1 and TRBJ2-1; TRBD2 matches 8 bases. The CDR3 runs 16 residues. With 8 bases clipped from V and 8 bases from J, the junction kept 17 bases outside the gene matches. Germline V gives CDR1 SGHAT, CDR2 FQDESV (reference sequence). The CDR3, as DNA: TGTGCCAGCTCGGTTTTTGTTCTTAAGCGGGGGCATGAGCAGTTCTTC. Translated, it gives CASSVFVLKRGHEQFF.

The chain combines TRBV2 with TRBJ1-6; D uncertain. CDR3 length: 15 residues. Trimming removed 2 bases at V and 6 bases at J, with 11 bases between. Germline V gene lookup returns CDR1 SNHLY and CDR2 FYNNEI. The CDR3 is CASSEQQLPNSPLHF. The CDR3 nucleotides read TGTGCCAGCAGTGAACAACAGCTTCCTAATTCACCCCTCCACTTT.

CDR3 region: CASGYIGSGDNEQFF. The CDR3, as DNA: TGTGCTAGTGGTTACATTGGCAGTGGGGACAATGAGCAGTTCTTC. The chain recombines TRBV12-5 with TRBJ2-1; D ambiguous. V lost 4 bases and J 5 bases, leaving 15 bases between the germline ends. The CDR3 covers 15 residues. In germline, CDR1 is LGHNT, CDR2 FRNRAP. The full variable domain, rest sourced from reference TRBV12-5 and TRBJ2-1, is DARVTQTPRHKVTEMGQEVTMRCQPILGHNTVFWYRQTMMQGLELLAYFRNRAPLDDSGMPKDRFSAEMPDATLATLKIQPSEPRDSAVYFCASGYIGSGDNEQFFGPGTRLTVL.

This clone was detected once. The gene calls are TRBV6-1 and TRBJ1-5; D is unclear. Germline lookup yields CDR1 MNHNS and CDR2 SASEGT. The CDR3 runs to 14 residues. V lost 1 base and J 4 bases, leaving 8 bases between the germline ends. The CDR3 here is CASSEGTENQPQHF. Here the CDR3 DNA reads TGTGCCAGCAGTGAAGGGACGGAGAATCAGCCCCAGCATTTT.

This CDR3 reads CATSKGQIVDQPQHF. The CDR3 DNA is TGTGCCACCAGCAAGGGGCAGATTGTAGACCAGCCCCAGCATTTT. The chain carries TRBV15 and TRBJ1-5; maybe TRBD1 (5 bases). Trimming pared 4 bases from V and 7 bases from J, leaving 17 bases between. The CDR3 loop spans 15 amino acids. Germline-derived CDR1 and CDR2 are LNHNV and YYDKDF (reference sequence). The full variable domain, completed using reference TRBV15 and TRBJ1-5, is DAMVIQNPRYQVTQFGKPVTLSCSQTLNHNVMYWYQQKSSQAPKLLFHYYDKDFNNEADTPDNFQSRRPNTSFCFLDIRSPGLGDTAMYLCATSKGQIVDQPQHFGDGTRLSIL.

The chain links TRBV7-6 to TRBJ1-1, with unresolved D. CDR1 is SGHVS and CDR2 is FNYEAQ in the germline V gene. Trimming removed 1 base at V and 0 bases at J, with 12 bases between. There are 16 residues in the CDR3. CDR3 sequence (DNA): TGTGCCAGCAGCTTAGAGGTTGGACGGGTGAACACTGAAGCTTTCTTT. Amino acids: CASSLEVGRVNTEAFF.

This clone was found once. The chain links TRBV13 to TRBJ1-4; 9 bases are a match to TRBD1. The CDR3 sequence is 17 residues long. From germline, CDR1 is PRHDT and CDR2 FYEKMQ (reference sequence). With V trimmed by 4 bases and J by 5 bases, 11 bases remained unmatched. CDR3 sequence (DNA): TGTGCCAGCAGCTCGGGACAGGGTTTCCGTCGCAATGAAAAACTGTTTTTT. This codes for CASSSGQGFRRNEKLFF.

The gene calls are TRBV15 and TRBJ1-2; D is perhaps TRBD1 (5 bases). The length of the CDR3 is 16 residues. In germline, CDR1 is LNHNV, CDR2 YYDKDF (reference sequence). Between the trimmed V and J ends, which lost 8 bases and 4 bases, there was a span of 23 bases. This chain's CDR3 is CATAPGRDAVGYGYTF. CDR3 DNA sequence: TGTGCCACCGCTCCGGGCAGGGATGCCGTAGGCTATGGCTACACCTTC. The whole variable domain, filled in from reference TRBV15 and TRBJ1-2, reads DAMVIQNPRYQVTQFGKPVTLSCSQTLNHNVMYWYQQKSSQAPKLLFHYYDKDFNNEADTPDNFQSRRPNTSFCFLDIRSPGLGDTAMYLCATAPGRDAVGYGYTFGSGTRLTVV.

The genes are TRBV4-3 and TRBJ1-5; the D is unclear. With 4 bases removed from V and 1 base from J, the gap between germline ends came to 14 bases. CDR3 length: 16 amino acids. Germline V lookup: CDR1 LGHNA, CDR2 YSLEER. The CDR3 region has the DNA TGCGCCAGCAGCCCCGGGATAGGAGGAAGCAATCAGCCCCAGCATTTT. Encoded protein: CASSPGIGGSNQPQHF.

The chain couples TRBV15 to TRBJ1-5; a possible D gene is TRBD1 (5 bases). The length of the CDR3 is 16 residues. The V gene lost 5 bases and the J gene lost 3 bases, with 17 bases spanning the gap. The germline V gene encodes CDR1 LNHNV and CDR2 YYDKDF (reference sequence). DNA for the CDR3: TGTGCCACCAGCCCTACTAGTGACAGTTTCAATCAGCCCCAGCATTTT. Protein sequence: CATSPTSDSFNQPQHF.

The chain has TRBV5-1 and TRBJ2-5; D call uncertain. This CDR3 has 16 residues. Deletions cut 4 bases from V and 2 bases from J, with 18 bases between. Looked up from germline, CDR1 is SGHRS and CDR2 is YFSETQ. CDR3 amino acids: CASSLPSTLGQETQYF. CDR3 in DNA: TGCGCCAGCAGCCTACCTTCAACCTTGGGGCAAGAGACCCAGTACTTC.

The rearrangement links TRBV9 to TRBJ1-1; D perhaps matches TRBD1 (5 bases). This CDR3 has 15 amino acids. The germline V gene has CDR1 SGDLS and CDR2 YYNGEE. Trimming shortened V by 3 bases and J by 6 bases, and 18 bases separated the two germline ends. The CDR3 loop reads CASSGPQGKGAEAFF. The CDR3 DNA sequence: TGTGCCAGCAGCGGACCCCAGGGAAAAGGTGCTGAAGCTTTCTTT.

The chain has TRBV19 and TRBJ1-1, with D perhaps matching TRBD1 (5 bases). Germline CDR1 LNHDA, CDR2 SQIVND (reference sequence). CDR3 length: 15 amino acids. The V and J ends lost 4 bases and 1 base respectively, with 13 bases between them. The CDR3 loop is CASSTFGGANTEAFF. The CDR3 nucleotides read TGTGCCAGTAGTACTTTCGGGGGTGCGAACACTGAAGCTTTCTTT.

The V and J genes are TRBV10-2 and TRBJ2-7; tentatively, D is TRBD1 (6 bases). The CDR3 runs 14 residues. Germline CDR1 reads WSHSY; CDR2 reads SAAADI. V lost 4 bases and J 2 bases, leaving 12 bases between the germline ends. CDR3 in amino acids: CASSAGTLTYEQYF. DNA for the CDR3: TGCGCCAGCAGTGCCGGGACACTTACCTACGAGCAGTACTTC.

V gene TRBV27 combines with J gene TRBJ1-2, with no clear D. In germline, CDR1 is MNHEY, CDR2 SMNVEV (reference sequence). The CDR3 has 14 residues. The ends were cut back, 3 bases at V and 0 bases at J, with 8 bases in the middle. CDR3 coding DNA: TGTGCCAGCAGTTTGTCCCAAACTAACTATGGCTACACCTTC. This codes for CASSLSQTNYGYTF.

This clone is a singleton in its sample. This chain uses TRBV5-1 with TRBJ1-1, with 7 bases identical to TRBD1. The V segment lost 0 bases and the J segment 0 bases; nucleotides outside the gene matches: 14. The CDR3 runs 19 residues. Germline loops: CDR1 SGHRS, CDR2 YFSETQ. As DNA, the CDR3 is TGCGCCAGCAGCTTGGTGAAGAGGGCAGAGGGGGCTATGAACACTGAAGCTTTCTTT. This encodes CASSLVKRAEGAMNTEAFF.

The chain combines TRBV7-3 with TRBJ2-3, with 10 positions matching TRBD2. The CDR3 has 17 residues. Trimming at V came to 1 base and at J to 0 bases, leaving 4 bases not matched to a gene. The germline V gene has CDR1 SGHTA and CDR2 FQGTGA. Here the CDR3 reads CASSLNPSGSSTDTQYF. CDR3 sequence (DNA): TGTGCCAGCAGCTTAAACCCTAGCGGGAGCAGCACAGATACGCAGTATTTT.

CDR3 bases: TGTGCCAGCAGCCTCAGCGCCTCCGTGGCCTTCTCTGGGGCCAACGTCCTGACTTTC. Encoded protein: CASSLSASVAFSGANVLTF. This chain links TRBV7-6 with TRBJ2-6; D is unclear. The CDR3 totals 19 residues. CDR1 is SGHVS, CDR2 FNYEAQ, per germline. Trimming removed 5 bases at V and 0 bases at J, with 20 bases between.

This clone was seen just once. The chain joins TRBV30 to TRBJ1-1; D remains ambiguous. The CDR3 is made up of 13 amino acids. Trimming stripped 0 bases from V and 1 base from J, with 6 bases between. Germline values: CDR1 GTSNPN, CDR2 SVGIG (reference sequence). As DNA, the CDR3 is TGTGCCTGGAGTGTACACCGGAACACTGAAGCTTTCTTT. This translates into CAWSVHRNTEAFF.

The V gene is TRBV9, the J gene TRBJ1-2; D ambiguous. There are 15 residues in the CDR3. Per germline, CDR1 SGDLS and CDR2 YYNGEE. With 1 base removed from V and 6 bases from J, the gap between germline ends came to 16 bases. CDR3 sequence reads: CASSVSNSGNDGYTF. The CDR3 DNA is TGTGCCAGCAGCGTATCTAATAGTGGAAACGATGGCTACACCTTC.

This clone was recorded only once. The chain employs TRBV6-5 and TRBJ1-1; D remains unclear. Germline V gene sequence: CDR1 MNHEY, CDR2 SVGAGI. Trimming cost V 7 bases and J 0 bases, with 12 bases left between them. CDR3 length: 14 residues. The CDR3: CASKLTQMNTEAFF. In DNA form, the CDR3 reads TGTGCCAGCAAACTAACACAGATGAACACTGAAGCTTTCTTT.

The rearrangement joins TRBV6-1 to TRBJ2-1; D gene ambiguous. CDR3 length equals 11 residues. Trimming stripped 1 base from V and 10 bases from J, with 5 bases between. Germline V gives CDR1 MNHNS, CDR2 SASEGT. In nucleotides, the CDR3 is TGTGCCAGCAGTGAAGTAGGGGAGCAGTTCTTC. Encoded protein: CASSEVGEQFF.

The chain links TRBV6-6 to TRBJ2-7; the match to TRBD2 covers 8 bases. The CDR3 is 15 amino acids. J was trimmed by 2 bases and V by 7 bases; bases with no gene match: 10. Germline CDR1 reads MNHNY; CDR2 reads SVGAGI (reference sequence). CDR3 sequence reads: CASTPLRAGAYEQYF. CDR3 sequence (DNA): TGTGCCAGCACCCCGTTGAGAGCGGGGGCCTACGAGCAGTACTTC.

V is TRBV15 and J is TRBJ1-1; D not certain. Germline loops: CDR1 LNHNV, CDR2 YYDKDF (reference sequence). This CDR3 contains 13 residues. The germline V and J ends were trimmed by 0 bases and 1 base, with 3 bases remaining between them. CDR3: CATSREWNTEAFF. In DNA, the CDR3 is TGTGCCACCAGCAGAGAATGGAACACTGAAGCTTTCTTT.

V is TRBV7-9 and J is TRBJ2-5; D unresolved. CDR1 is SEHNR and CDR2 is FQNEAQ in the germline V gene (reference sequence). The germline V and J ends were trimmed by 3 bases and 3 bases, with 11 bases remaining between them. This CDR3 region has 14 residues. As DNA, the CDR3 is TGTGCCAGCAGCTTCATGGACCGAGAAGAGACCCAGTACTTC. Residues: CASSFMDREETQYF.

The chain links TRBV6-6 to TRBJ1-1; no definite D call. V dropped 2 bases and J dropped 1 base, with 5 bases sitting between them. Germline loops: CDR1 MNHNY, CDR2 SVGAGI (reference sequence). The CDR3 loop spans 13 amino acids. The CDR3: CASSYGRNTEAFF. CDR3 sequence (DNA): TGTGCCAGCAGTTACGGTAGGAACACTGAAGCTTTCTTT.

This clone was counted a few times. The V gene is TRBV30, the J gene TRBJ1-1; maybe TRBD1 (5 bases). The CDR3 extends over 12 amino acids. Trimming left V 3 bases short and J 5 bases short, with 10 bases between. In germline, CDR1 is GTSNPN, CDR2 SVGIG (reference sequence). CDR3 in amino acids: CAWSMGGTEAFF. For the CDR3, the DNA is TGTGCCTGGAGCATGGGGGGTACTGAAGCTTTCTTT.

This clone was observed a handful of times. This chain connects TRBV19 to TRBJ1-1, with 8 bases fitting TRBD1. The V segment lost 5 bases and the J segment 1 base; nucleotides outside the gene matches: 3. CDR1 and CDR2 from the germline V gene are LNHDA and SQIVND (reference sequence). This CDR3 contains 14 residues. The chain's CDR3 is CASSAGTGNTEAFF. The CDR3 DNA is TGTGCCAGTAGTGCGGGGACAGGGAACACTGAAGCTTTCTTT.

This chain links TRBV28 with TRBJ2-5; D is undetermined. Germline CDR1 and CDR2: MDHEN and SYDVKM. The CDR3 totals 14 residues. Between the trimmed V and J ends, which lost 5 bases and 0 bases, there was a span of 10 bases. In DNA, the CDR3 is TGTGCCAGCAGTCCTAGATACTACCAAGAGACCCAGTACTTC. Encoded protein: CASSPRYYQETQYF.